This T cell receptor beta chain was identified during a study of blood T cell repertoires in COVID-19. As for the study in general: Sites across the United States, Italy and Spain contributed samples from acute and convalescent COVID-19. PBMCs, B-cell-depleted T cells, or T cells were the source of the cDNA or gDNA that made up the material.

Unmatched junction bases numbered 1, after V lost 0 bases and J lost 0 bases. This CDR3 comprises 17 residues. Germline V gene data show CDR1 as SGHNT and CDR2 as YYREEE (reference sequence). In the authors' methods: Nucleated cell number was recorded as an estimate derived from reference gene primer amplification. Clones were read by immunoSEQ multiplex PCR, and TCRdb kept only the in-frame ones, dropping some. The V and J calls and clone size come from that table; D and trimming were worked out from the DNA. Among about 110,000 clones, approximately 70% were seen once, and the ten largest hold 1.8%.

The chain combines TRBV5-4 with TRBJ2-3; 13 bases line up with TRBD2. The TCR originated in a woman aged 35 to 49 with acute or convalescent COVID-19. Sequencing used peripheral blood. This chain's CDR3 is CASSLGGLAGSTDTQYF. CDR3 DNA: TGTGCCAGCAGCTTGGGGGGACTAGCGGGGAGCACAGATACGCAGTATTTT.